The rows below give T cell receptor beta chains drawn from one sample of a study of T cells after yellow fever vaccination. TCRdb re-analysed the 5' RACE reads in MiXCR, keeping a single row per CDR3 protein. The data contain 150,000 to 200,000 distinct CDR3 sequences, roughly a tenth of them singletons. Here the sequenced sample was CD8+ T cells sorted from PBMCs, taken 45 days after the yellow fever booster vaccination. The receptors come from a man between 18 and 29 years old who received the YFV17D yellow fever vaccine. Each CDR3 is given with its conserved first and last residue. A D gene is named only where the DNA matches it firmly. Only some rows state a clone size, as once, few, many or a class for expanded clones.

clone size,J gene,V gene,D gene,CDR3 protein,CDR3 DNA
-,TRBJ2-3,TRBV6-2/TRBV6-3,TRBD2,CASSYGWRTSGGVTDTQYF,TGTGCCAGCAGTTACGGTTGGAGGACTAGCGGGGGTGTCACAGATACGCAGTATTTT
few,TRBJ1-2,TRBV7-9,-,CASRPGTPYGYTF,TGTGCCAGCAGACCCGGGACACCCTATGGCTACACCTTC
-,TRBJ2-1,TRBV7-3,-,CASSPSGGPSYNEQFF,TGTGCCAGCAGCCCAAGCGGAGGCCCCTCCTACAATGAGCAGTTCTTC
few,TRBJ1-1,TRBV6-4,-,CASTPVWGGGKNTEAFF,TGTGCCAGCACGCCAGTGTGGGGAGGAGGGAAGAACACTGAAGCTTTCTTT
-,TRBJ2-2,TRBV4-3,-,CASSQAWANTGELFF,TGCGCCAGCAGCCAAGCTTGGGCGAACACCGGGGAGCTGTTTTTT
few,TRBJ1-1,TRBV3-1,-,CASSQIWGGMNTEAFF,TGTGCCAGCAGCCAAATCTGGGGCGGGATGAACACTGAAGCTTTCTTT
many,TRBJ2-5,TRBV13,TRBD2,CASSLGPTSGDQETQYF,TGTGCCAGCAGCTTAGGCCCTACTAGCGGGGACCAAGAGACCCAGTACTTC
many,TRBJ2-3,TRBV7-2,-,CASSLGPDTQYF,TGTGCCAGCAGCTTAGGCCCAGATACGCAGTATTTT
few,TRBJ1-6,TRBV5-1,-,CASRPDSYNSPLHF,TGCGCCAGCAGGCCGGATTCCTATAATTCACCCCTCCACTTT
-,TRBJ1-4,TRBV7-2,-,CASKGMNEKLFF,TGTGCCAGCAAGGGGATGAATGAAAAACTGTTTTTT
few,TRBJ1-1,TRBV29-1,-,CSVESSPEEAFF,TGCAGCGTTGAAAGCTCCCCGGAGGAAGCTTTCTTT
-,TRBJ2-1,TRBV4-1,-,CASSQERGSSYNEQFF,TGCGCCAGCAGCCAAGAACGGGGGAGCTCCTACAATGAGCAGTTCTTC
once,TRBJ2-3,TRBV5-1,-,CSSSLGGGGTDTQYF,TGCTCCAGCAGCTTGGGAGGGGGAGGCACAGATACGCAGTATTTT
few,TRBJ1-1,TRBV7-6,-,CASSILDGEAFF,TGTGCCAGCAGCATCCTGGACGGTGAAGCTTTCTTT
few,TRBJ2-6,TRBV7-8,-,CASSLVLYDSGANVLTF,TGTGCCAGCAGCTTAGTTCTCTATGACTCTGGGGCCAACGTCCTGACTTTC
few,TRBJ2-1,TRBV6-2/TRBV6-3,-,CASSLIGGNEQFF,TGTGCCAGCAGTTTAATCGGGGGCAATGAGCAGTTCTTC
-,TRBJ2-3,TRBV2,-,CASGGAPSFGSQYF,TGTGCCAGCGGGGGGGCCCCATCTTTTGGTTCGCAGTATTTT
-,TRBJ1-1,TRBV4-3,-,CASSQRDERTEAFF,TGCGCCAGCAGCCAACGGGACGAGAGGACTGAAGCTTTCTTT
-,TRBJ2-2,TRBV5-1,TRBD1,CASSLVGTGRTGELFF,TGCGCCAGCAGCTTGGTCGGGACAGGGAGGACCGGGGAGCTGTTTTTT
-,TRBJ2-7,TRBV4-1,-,CASSQDSTTPRGFAYEQYF,TGCGCCAGCAGCCAAGATTCAACTACCCCGAGGGGGTTCGCCTACGAGCAGTACTTC
few,TRBJ2-3,TRBV5-5,-,CASSLFLDTQYF,TGTGCCAGCAGCTTGTTCTTGGATACGCAGTATTTT
few,TRBJ2-5,TRBV7-9,-,CASSPLTVAWETQYF,TGTGCCAGCAGCCCGCTGACCGTAGCGTGGGAGACCCAGTACTTC
few,TRBJ2-2,TRBV4-1,-,CASSQEVVRGTGELFF,TGCGCCAGCAGCCAAGAAGTTGTCAGGGGTACCGGGGAGCTGTTTTTT
-,TRBJ2-7,TRBV7-9,TRBD1,CASSVGTGSEQYF,TGTGCCAGCAGCGTAGGGACAGGGAGCGAGCAGTACTTC
few,TRBJ2-3,TRBV7-2,TRBD2,CASKTGGRTDTQYF,TGTGCCAGCAAGACGGGGGGGCGTACGGATACGCAGTATTTT
few,TRBJ2-1,TRBV12-3/TRBV12-4,TRBD2,CASSFPGLAGEDEQFF,TGTGCCAGCAGCTTCCCTGGGCTAGCGGGGGAAGATGAGCAGTTCTTC
few,TRBJ2-2,TRBV6-5,-,CATRPGLANTGELFF,TGTGCCACCAGACCGGGACTTGCGAACACCGGGGAGCTGTTTTTT
-,TRBJ1-1,TRBV29-1,-,CSVEEVSPNTEAFF,TGCAGCGTTGAAGAGGTCTCGCCGAACACTGAAGCTTTCTTT
-,TRBJ2-5,TRBV15,-,CATSSIGEETQYF,TGTGCCACCAGCTCGATAGGGGAAGAGACCCAGTACTTC
few,TRBJ2-5,TRBV29-1,-,CSVVGLTLGQETQYF,TGCAGCGTTGTTGGGCTTACTTTGGGCCAAGAGACCCAGTACTTC
-,TRBJ2-2,TRBV5-6,-,CASSFGRDTGELFF,TGTGCCAGCAGCTTTGGGCGGGACACCGGGGAGCTGTTTTTT
few,TRBJ2-1,TRBV7-8,-,CASSHTGNNEQFF,TGTGCCAGCAGCCATACAGGGAACAATGAGCAGTTCTTC
few,TRBJ2-4,TRBV27,-,CASSFGGPNSQDIQYF,TGCGCCAGCAGTTTTGGCGGGCCCAACTCCCAGGACATTCAGTACTTC
few,TRBJ1-5,TRBV5-1,-,CASSLMGGSNQPQHF,TGCGCCAGCAGCTTGATGGGGGGAAGCAATCAGCCCCAGCATTTT
-,TRBJ1-1,TRBV7-2,TRBD1,CASSPDAAGGNTEAFF,TGTGCCAGCAGCCCGGACGCCGCAGGGGGGAACACTGAAGCTTTCTTT
few,TRBJ2-5,TRBV6-6,-,CASSDIFETQYF,TGTGCCAGCAGTGACATCTTCGAGACCCAGTACTTC
many,TRBJ1-1,TRBV6-2/TRBV6-3,-,CASSYLGGTEAFF,TGTGCCAGCAGTTACTTAGGGGGCACTGAAGCTTTCTTT
-,TRBJ2-2,TRBV4-1,-,CASRPFTGELFF,TGCGCCAGCAGACCGTTCACCGGGGAGCTGTTTTTT
-,TRBJ2-7,TRBV11-2,-,CASRGLQQGEQYF,TGTGCCAGCAGAGGGCTTCAGCAAGGCGAGCAGTACTTC
-,TRBJ2-3,TRBV12-5,TRBD2,CASSAASGVSHTQYF,TGTGCTAGTTCAGCGGCTAGCGGGGTCTCGCATACGCAGTATTTT